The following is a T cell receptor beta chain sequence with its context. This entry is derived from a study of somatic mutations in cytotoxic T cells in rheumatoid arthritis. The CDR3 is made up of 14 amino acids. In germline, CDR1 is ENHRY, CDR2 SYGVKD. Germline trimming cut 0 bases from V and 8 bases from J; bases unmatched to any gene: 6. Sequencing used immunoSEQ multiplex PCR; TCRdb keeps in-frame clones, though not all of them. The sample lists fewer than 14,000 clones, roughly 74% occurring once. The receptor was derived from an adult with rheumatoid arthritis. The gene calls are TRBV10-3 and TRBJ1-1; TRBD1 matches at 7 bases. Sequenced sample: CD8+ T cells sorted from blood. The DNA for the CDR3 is TGTGCCATCAGTGAGTCTTCAGGGGGTTACGAAGCTTTCTTT. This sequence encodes CAISESSGGYEAFF.